Described below is a single TCR beta chain sequence and its context. Its antigen is unidentified. This sample stems from a study of cytomegalovirus exposure and HLA in healthy donors. Study-wide background: An earlier analysis identified 120 million or so unique TCR beta sequences in some 170 million T cells.

The CDR3 has 13 residues. Trimming shortened V by 2 bases and J by 6 bases, and 8 bases separated the two germline ends. From germline, CDR1 is PRHDT and CDR2 FYEKMQ (reference sequence). PCR amplification relied on 60 Vbeta primers (plus 13 Jbeta primers). Assay: immunoSEQ multiplex PCR; the TCRdb copy retains only in-frame clones and omits some. The sample gives some 150,000 clones, more than 70% of which show up once; less than 4.5% is in the top ten. General study results and limits: A later analysis linked a missense DCLRE1C variant to TCR beta V- and J-gene trimming. In a later analysis, TCR association rates varied by HLA locus: DRB1 most, HLA-C fewest. A later analysis associated some 16,000 TCR beta sequences with HLA alleles at a 0.05 false discovery rate.

The receptor was isolated from a middle-aged man in good health and CMV-seropositive. Sequencing was performed on PBMCs. The chain recombines TRBV13 with TRBJ1-5, with D unresolved. The CDR3 DNA is TGTGCCAGCAGCTTACACAACACTCAGCCCCAGCATTTT. Translating it yields CASSLHNTQPQHF.